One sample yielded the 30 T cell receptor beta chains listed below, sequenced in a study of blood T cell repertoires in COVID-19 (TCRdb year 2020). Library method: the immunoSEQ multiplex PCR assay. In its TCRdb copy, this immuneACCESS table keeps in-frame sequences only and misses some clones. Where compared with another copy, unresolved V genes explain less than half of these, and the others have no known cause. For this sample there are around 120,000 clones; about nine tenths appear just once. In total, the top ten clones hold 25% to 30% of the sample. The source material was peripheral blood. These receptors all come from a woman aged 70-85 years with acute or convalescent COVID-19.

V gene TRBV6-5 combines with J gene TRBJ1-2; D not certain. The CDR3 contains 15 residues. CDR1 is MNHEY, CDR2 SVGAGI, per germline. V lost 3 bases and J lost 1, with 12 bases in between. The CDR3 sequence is CASSYGDGGNYGYTF. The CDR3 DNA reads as TGTGCCAGCAGTTATGGTGACGGAGGTAACTATGGCTACACCTTC.

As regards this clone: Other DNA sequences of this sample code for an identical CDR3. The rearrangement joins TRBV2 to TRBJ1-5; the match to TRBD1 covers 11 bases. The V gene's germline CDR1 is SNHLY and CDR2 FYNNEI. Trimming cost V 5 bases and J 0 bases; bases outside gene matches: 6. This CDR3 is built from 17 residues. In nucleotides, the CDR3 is TGTGCCAGCAGTCGGACAGGGGGCGACCTTAGCAATCAGCCCCAGCATTTT. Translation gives CASSRTGGDLSNQPQHF.

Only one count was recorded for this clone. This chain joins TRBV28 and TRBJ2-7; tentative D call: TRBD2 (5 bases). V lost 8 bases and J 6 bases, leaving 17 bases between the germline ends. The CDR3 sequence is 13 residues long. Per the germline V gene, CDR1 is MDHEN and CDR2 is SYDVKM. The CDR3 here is CASYPADGIEQYF. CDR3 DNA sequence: TGTGCCAGCTATCCTGCGGACGGGATCGAGCAGTACTTC.

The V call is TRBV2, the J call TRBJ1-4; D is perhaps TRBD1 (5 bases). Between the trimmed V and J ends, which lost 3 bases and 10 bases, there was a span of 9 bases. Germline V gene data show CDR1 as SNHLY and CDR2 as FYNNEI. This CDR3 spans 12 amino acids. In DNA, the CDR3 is TGTGCCAGCAGTGAGGGGGGGAGAAAACTGTTTTTT. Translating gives CASSEGGRKLFF.

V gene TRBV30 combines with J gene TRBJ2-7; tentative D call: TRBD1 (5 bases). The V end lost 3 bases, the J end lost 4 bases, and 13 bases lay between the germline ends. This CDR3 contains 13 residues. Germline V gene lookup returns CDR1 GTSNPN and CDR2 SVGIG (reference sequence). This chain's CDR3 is CAWRSGARYEQYF. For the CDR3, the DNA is TGTGCCTGGAGGAGTGGGGCGCGGTACGAGCAGTACTTC.

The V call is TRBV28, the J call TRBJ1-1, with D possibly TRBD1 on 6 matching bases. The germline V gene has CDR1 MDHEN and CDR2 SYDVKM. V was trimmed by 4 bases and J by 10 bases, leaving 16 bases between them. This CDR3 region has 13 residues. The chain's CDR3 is CASSSTGYRGAFF. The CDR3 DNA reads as TGTGCCAGCAGTTCAACAGGGTACCGAGGAGCTTTCTTT.

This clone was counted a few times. CDR3 residues: CASRSDRDNQPQHF. The CDR3 region has the DNA TGTGCCAGCAGGTCAGACAGGGATAATCAGCCCCAGCATTTT. The rearrangement joins TRBV7-9 to TRBJ1-5; 7 positions match TRBD1. V trimming: 6 bases; J trimming: 4 bases; junction bases outside the gene matches: 6. Germline lookup yields CDR1 SEHNR and CDR2 FQNEAQ (reference sequence). The CDR3 runs to 14 residues.

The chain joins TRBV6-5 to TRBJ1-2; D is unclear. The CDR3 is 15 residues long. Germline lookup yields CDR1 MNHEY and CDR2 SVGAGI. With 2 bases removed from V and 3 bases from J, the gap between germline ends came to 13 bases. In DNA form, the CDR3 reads TGTGCCAGCAGTTACGACGGGGTTTGGTACTATGGCTACACCTTC. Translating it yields CASSYDGVWYYGYTF.

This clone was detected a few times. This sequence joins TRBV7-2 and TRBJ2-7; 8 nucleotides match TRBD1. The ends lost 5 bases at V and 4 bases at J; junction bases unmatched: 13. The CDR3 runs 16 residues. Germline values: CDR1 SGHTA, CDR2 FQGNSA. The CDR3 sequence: CASSPGGREEPYEQYF. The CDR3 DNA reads TGTGCCAGCAGCCCAGGGGGCAGGGAGGAACCTTACGAGCAGTACTTC.

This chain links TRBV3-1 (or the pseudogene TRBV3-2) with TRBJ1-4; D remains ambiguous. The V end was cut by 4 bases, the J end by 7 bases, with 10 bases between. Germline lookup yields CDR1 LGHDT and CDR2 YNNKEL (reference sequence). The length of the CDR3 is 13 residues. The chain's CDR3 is CASSRLEGEKLFF. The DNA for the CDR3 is TGTGCCAGCAGCCGACTGGAGGGTGAAAAACTGTTTTTT.

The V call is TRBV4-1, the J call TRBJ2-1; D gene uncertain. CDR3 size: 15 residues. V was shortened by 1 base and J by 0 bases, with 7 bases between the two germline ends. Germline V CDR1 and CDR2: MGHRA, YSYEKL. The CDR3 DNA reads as TGCGCCAGCAGCCAAGGGTGGAGCTCCTACAATGAGCAGTTCTTC. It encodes CASSQGWSSYNEQFF.

DNA for the CDR3: TGTGCCAGCAGCGTGGGAACAGGAGAATTTAATTCACCCCTCCACTTT. Translation: CASSVGTGEFNSPLHF. This chain joins TRBV9 and TRBJ1-6; a weak D match, TRBD1 (5 bases). Trimming stripped 2 bases from V and 6 bases from J, with 15 bases between. From germline, CDR1 is SGDLS and CDR2 YYNGEE. The CDR3 has 16 amino acids.

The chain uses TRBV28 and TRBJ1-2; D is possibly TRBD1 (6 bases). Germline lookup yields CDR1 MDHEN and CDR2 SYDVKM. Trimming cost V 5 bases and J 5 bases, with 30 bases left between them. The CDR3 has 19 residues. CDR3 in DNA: TGTGCCAGCAGTCCATCCCATATGGGGGGGGGAACAGGGAGGTATGGCTACACCTTC. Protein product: CASSPSHMGGGTGRYGYTF.

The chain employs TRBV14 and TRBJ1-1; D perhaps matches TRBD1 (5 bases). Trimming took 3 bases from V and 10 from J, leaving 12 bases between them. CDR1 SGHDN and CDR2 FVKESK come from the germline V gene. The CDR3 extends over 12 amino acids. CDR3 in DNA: TGTGCCAGCAGCCATTCCACGGGGGGAGCTTTCTTT. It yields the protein CASSHSTGGAFF.

The CDR3 DNA sequence: TGTGCCACTAACAGGGGGCAAGGCGACTATGGCTACACCTTC. Its translation: CATNRGQGDYGYTF. The chain carries TRBV19 and TRBJ1-2, with TRBD1 identical over 9 bases. The V gene's germline CDR1 is LNHDA and CDR2 SQIVND (reference sequence). The CDR3 runs 14 residues. V trimming: 10 bases; J trimming: 3 bases; junction bases outside the gene matches: 9.

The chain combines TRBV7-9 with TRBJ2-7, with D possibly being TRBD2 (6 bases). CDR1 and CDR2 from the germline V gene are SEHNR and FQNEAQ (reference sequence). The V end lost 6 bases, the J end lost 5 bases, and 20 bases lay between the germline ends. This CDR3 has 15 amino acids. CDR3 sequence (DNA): TGTGCCAGCAGTCGAACTGCCGGGACTGCCGACGAGCAGTACTTC. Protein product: CASSRTAGTADEQYF.

CDR3 protein: CASSSGTVYGYTF. CDR3 DNA sequence: TGTGCCAGCAGCTCCGGGACAGTCTATGGCTACACCTTC. The gene calls are TRBV5-8 and TRBJ1-2, with 7 bases fitting TRBD1. From germline, CDR1 is SGHTS and CDR2 YDEGEE. This CDR3 is 13 amino acids long. V shed 3 bases and J 4 bases; nucleotides not matched to a gene: 3.

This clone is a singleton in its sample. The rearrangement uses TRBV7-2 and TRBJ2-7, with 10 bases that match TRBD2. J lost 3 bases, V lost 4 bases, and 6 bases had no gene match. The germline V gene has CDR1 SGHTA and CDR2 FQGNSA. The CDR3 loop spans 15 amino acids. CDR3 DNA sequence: TGTGCCAGCAGCTCAGCAGCGGGGGGGCTCTACGAGCAGTACTTC. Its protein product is CASSSAAGGLYEQYF.

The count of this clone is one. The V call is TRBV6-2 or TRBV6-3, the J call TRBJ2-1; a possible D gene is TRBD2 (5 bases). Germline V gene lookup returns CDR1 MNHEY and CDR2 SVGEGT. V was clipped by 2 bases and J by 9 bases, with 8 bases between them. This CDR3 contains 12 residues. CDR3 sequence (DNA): TGTGCCAGCAGTTACGGGAGCGGTGAGCAGTTCTTC. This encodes CASSYGSGEQFF.

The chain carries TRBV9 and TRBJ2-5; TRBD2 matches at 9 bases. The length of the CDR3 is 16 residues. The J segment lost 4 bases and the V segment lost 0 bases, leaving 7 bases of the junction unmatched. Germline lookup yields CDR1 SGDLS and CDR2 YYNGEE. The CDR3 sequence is CASSVGGSGGGETQYF. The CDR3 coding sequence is TGTGCCAGCAGCGTAGGGGGTAGCGGGGGCGGAGAGACCCAGTACTTC.

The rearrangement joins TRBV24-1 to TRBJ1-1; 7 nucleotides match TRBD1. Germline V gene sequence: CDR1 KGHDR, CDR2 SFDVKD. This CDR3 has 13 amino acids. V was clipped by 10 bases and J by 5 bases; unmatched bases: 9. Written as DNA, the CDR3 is TGTGCCACTACGAAGGGGGCAAGGACTGAAGCTTTCTTT. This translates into CATTKGARTEAFF.

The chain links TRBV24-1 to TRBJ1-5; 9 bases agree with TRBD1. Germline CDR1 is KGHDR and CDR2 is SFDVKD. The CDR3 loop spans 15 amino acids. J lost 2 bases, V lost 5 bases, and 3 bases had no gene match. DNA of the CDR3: TGTGCCACCAGTGGGGACAGGGAGGGCAATCAGCCCCAGCATTTT. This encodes CATSGDREGNQPQHF.

CDR3 amino acids: CASSPRTGDMGTEAFF. The CDR3 coding sequence is TGTGCCAGCTCACCACGGACAGGGGACATGGGCACTGAAGCTTTCTTT. The rearrangement links TRBV18 to TRBJ1-1; 9 bases map to TRBD1. Germline assignment: CDR1 KGHSH and CDR2 LQKENI. CDR3 length equals 16 residues. With V trimmed by 1 base and J by 4 bases, 7 bases remained unmatched.

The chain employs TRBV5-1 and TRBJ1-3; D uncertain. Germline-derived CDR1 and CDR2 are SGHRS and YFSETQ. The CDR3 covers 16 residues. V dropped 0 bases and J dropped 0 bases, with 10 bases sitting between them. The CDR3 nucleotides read TGCGCCAGCAGCTTGGTTGGGCAGATCTCTGGAAACACCATATATTTT. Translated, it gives CASSLVGQISGNTIYF.

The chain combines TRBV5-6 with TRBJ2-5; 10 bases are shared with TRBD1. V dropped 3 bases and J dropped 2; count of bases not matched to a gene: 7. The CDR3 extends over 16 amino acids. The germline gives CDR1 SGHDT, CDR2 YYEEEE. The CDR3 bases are TGTGCCAGCAGCTATATGGACAGGGGGGGACAAGAGACCCAGTACTTC. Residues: CASSYMDRGGQETQYF.

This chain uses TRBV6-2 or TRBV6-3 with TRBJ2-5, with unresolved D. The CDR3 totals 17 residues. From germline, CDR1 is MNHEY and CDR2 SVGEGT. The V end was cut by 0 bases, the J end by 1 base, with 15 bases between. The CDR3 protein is CASSYSIASEIQETQYF. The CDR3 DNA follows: TGTGCCAGCAGTTACTCGATCGCCAGCGAAATCCAAGAGACCCAGTACTTC.

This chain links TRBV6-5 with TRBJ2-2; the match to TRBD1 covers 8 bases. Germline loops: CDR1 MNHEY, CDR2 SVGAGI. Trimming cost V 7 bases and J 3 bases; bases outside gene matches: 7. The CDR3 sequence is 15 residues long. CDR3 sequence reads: CASTEGTGYTGELFF. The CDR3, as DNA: TGTGCCAGCACGGAAGGGACAGGCTACACCGGGGAGCTGTTTTTT.

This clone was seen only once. The CDR3 DNA follows: TGTGCCAGCAGCGTAGGTTCAGCGGGGGCTGGAGAGACCCAGTACTTC. Amino acids: CASSVGSAGAGETQYF. The chain is built from TRBV9 and TRBJ2-5, with 8 bases aligning to TRBD2. V was clipped by 0 bases and J by 4 bases; unmatched bases: 8. Germline CDR1 SGDLS, CDR2 YYNGEE. The CDR3 sequence is 16 residues long.

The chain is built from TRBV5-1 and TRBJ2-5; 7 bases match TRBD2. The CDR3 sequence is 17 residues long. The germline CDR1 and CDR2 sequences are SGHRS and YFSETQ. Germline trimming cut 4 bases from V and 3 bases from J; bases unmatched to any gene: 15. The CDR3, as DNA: TGCGCCAGCAGCAGGGGACTGGTAGCGGGTGCAGAAGAGACCCAGTACTTC. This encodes CASSRGLVAGAEETQYF.

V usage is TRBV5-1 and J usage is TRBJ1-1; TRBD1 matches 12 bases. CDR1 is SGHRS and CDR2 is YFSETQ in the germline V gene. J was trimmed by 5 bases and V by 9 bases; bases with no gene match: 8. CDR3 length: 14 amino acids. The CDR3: CATSGQGAHTEAFF. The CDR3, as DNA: TGCGCCACATCGGGACAGGGGGCGCATACTGAAGCTTTCTTT.